The TCR beta chain described here comes from a study of T cells in Graves' hyperthyroidism and ophthalmopathy. Findings and caveats of the study: Most thyroid clonotypes that were expanded above 0.001 also turned up in blood.

Criteria for exclusion of patients were uncontrolled infection, other autoimmune disease, pregnancy or lactation. Clinical symptoms, serum thyroxine and TRAb, thyroid ultrasound and orbital computed tomography together formed the diagnostic basis. Researchers amplified the TCR beta CDR3 regions from RNA transcripts. The HTBI primer set was used in a first-round RT-PCR of the TCR CDR3. Each CDR3 protein gets one entry after TCRdb re-called the multiplex PCR reads with MiXCR. The data show approximately 600,000 distinct CDR3 sequences, under 25% seen once. This clonotype was counted a few times. Its antigen is currently unknown. Germline values: CDR1 DFQATT, CDR2 SNEGSKA (reference sequence). V gave up 0 bases and J gave up 2 bases; unmatched junction bases: 4. The CDR3 runs 14 residues.

The sequencing sample was made of blood. The chain joins TRBV20-1 to TRBJ2-7; 7 bases are a match to TRBD2. This receptor was taken from a man under 40 with Graves' ophthalmopathy. As DNA, the CDR3 is TGCAGTGCTAGAGAGCCTAGCGGAACCTACGAGCAGTACTTC. It specifies CSAREPSGTYEQYF.